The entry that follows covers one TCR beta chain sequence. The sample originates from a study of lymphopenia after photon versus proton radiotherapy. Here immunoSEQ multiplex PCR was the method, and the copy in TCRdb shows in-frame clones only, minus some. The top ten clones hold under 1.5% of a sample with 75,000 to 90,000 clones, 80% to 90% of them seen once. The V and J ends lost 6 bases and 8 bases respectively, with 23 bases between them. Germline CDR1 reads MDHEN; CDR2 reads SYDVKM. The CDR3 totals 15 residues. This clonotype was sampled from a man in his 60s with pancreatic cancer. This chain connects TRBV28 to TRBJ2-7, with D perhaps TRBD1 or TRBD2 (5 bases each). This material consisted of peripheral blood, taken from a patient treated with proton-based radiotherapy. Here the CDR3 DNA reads TGTGCCAGCAGCCCGCTGGGACCTGAGGGTAGTCAGCAGTACTTC. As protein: CASSPLGPEGSQQYF.